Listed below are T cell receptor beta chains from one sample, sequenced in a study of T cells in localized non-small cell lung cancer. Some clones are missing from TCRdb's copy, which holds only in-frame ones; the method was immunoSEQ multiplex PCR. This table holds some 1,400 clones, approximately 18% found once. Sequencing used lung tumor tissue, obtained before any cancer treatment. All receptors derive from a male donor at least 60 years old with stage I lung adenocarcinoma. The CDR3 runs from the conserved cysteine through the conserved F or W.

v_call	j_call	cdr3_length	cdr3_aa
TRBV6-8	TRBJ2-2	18	CASSYFLAGVVGTGELFF
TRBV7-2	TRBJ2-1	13	CASSLGPRNEQFF
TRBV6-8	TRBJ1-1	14	CASRRGQQNTEAFF
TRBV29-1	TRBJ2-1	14	CSVEDGSGRNEQFF
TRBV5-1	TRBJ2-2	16	CASTSGAGGSTGELFF
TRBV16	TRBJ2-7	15	CASSPAGSGGFEQYF
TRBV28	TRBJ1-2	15	CASSLGTEARRGYTF
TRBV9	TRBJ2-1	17	CASSVGAGESSYNEQFF
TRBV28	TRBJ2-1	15	CASRRQGNGLNEQFF
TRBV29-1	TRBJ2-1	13	CSGGTKAYNEQFF
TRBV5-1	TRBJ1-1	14	CASSLGGSNTEAFF
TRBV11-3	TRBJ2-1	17	CASSRPIAGRIYNEQFF
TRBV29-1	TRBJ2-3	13	CSVEQGGWWRQYF
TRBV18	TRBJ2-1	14	CASSPPGSHNEQFF
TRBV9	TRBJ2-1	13	CASKGSALNEQFF
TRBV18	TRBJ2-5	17	CASSTRSSGITKETQYF